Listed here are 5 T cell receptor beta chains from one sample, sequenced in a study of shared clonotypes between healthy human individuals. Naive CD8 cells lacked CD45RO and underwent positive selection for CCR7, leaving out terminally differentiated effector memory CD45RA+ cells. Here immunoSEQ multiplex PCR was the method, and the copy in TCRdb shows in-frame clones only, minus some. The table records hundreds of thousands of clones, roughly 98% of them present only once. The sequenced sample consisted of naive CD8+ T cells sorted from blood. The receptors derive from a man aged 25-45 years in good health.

The CDR3 DNA follows: TGCGCCAGCAGCTTGAATCTCGCAACTAATGAAAAACTGTTTTTT. Translation: CASSLNLATNEKLFF. V usage is TRBV5-1 and J usage is TRBJ1-4, with D hard to call. The V gene lost 1 base and the J gene lost 0 bases, with 7 bases spanning the gap. Per the germline V gene, CDR1 is SGHRS and CDR2 is YFSETQ. The CDR3 is 15 residues long.

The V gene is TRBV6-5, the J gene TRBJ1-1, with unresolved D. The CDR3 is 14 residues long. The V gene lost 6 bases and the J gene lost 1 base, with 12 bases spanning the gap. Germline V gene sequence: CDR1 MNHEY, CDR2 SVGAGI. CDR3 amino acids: CASSLIDGNTEAFF. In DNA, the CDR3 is TGTGCCAGCAGCCTGATCGACGGGAACACTGAAGCTTTCTTT.

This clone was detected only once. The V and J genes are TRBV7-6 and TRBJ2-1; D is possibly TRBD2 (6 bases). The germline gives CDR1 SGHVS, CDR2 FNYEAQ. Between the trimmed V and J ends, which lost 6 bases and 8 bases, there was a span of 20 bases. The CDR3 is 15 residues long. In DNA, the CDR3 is TGTGCCAGCAGTACACAAGGGGAGGATATCGATGAGCAGTTCTTC. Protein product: CASSTQGEDIDEQFF.

The CDR3 DNA is TGTGCCAGCACCCAAGGGGCAGGCTATAGTGAGCAGTTCTTC. As protein: CASTQGAGYSEQFF. This chain joins TRBV28 and TRBJ2-1, with D perhaps TRBD1 (5 bases). The V gene's germline CDR1 is MDHEN and CDR2 SYDVKM. This CDR3 comprises 14 residues. V was clipped by 7 bases and J by 9 bases, with 19 bases between them.

The CDR3: CASSLAHGQGTNEKLFF. The CDR3 region has the DNA TGTGCCAGCAGCTTAGCTCATGGACAGGGGACTAATGAAAAACTGTTTTTT. This chain uses TRBV11-2 with TRBJ1-4; TRBD1 matches at 9 bases. Trimming at V came to 1 base and at J to 2 bases, leaving 5 bases not matched to a gene. CDR1 and CDR2 from the germline V gene are SGHAT and FQNNGV. This CDR3 has 17 amino acids.